This T cell receptor beta chain is from a study of CD8+ T cells in alopecia areata. As for the study in general: Treated patients took oral tofacitinib at 5 to 10 mg twice daily. Dosing spanned 6 to 18 months on tofacitinib, then 6 months off drug. Study observations and caveats: Many expanded lesional clones persisted during tofacitinib (in both scalp and blood). For lesional scalp, especially alopecia totalis/universalis, clonality was higher than in normal scalp.

Concerning this clone: Its antigen is currently unknown.

The treatment here: oral pan-JAK inhibitor, 5-10 mg twice daily. Following RNA extraction, reverse transcription yielded cDNA that acted as the sequencing template. Some clones are missing from TCRdb's copy, which holds only in-frame ones; the method was immunoSEQ multiplex PCR. The table has around 100,000 clones, 85% to 90% seen once. This clonotype was obtained from a human donor with alopecia areata. The source was CD8+ T cells sorted from blood, collected around week 34, from a patient treated with tofacitinib.

CDR3 sequence (DNA): TGTGCCAGCAGTGAAGCGCATGGGAATGAGCAGTTCTTC. Translation: CASSEAHGNEQFF. This rearrangement joins TRBV2 to TRBJ2-1; D is ambiguous. The CDR3 spans 13 residues. V was pared by 0 bases and J by 7 bases, with 7 bases between. From germline, CDR1 is SNHLY and CDR2 FYNNEI.